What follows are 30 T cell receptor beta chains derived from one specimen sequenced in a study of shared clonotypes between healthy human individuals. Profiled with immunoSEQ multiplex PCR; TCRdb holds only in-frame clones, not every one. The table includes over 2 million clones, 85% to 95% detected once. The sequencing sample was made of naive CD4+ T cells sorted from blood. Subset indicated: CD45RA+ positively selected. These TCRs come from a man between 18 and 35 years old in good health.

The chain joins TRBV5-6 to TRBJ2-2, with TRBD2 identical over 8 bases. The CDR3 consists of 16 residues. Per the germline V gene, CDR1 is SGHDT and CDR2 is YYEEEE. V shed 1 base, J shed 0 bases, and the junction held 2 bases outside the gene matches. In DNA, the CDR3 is TGTGCCAGCAGCTTGTCGGGAGGGACGAACACCGGGGAGCTGTTTTTT. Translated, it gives CASSLSGGTNTGELFF. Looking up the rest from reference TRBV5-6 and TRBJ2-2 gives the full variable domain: DAGVTQSPTHLIKTRGQQVTLRCSPKSGHDTVSWYQQALGQGPQFIFQYYEEEERQRGNFPDRFSGHQFPNYSSELNVNALLLGDSALYLCASSLSGGTNTGELFFGEGSRLTVL.

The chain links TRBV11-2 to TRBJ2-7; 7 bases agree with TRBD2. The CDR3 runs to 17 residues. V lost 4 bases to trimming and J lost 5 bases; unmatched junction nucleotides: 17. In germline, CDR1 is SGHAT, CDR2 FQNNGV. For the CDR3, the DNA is TGTGCCAGCAGCTCAATAGGTGCGGGAGAGCGGAGAAACGAGCAGTACTTC. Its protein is CASSSIGAGERRNEQYF.

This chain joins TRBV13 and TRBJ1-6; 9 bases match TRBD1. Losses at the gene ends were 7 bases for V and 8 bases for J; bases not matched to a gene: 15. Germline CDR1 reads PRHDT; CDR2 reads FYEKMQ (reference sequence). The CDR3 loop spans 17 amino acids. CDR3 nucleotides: TGTGCCAGCACCCCGACCAGGGGACAGGGAGTATATTCACCCCTCCACTTT. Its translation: CASTPTRGQGVYSPLHF.

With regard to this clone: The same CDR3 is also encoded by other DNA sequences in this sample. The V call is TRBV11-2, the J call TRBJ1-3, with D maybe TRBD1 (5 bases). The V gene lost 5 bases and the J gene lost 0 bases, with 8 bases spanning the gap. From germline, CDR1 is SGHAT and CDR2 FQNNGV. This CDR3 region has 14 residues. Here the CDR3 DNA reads TGTGCCAGCAGCCCAGGGTTCTCTGGAAACACCATATATTTT. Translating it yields CASSPGFSGNTIYF.

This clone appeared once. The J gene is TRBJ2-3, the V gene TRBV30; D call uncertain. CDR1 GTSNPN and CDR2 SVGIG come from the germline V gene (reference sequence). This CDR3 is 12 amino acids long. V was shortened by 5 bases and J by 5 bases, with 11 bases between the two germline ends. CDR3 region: CAWGRSRDTQYF. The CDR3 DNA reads TGTGCCTGGGGCAGATCCCGAGATACGCAGTATTTT.

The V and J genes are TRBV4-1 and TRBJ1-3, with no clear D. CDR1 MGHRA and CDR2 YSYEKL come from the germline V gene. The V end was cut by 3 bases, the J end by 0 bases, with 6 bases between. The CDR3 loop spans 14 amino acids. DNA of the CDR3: TGCGCCAGCAGCCAGCTGTACTCTGGAAACACCATATATTTT. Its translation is CASSQLYSGNTIYF.

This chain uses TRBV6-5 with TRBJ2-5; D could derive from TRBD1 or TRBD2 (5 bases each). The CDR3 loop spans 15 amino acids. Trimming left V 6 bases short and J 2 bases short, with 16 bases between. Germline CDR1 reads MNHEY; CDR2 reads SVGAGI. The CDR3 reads CASRYAGTAQETQYF. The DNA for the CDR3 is TGTGCCAGCAGATACGCTGGGACGGCTCAAGAGACCCAGTACTTC.

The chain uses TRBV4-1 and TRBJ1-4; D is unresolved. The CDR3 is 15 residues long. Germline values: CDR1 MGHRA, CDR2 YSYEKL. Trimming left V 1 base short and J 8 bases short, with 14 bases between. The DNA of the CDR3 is TGCGCCAGCAGCCAAGGTTTCGGGGTGAGAGAAAAACTGTTTTTT. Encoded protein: CASSQGFGVREKLFF.

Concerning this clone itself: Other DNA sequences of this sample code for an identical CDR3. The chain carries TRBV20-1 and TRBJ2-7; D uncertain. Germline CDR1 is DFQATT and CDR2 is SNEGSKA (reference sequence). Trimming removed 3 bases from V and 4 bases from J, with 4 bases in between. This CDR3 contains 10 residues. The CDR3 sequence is CSARGYEQYF. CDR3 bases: TGCAGTGCTAGGGGGTACGAGCAGTACTTC.

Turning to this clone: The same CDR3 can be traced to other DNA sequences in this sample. This CDR3 reads CASSYSFQETQYF. Written as DNA, the CDR3 is TGTGCCAGCAGTTACAGCTTCCAGGAGACCCAGTACTTC. This rearrangement joins TRBV6-5 to TRBJ2-5; D not certain. There are 13 residues in the CDR3. The germline V gene has CDR1 MNHEY and CDR2 SVGAGI. The V end was cut by 2 bases, the J end by 5 bases, with 9 bases between.

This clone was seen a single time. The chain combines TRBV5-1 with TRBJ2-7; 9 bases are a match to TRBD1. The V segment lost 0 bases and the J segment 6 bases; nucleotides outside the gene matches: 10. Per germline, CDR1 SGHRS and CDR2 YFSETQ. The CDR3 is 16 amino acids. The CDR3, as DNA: TGCGCCAGCAGCTTGGATTCTCCGGGACAGGGTCTCGAGCAGTACTTC. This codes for CASSLDSPGQGLEQYF. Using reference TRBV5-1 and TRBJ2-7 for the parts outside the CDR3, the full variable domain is KAGVTQTPRYLIKTRGQQVTLSCSPISGHRSVSWYQQTPGQGLQFLFEYFSETQRNKGNFPGRFSGRQFSNSRSEMNVSTLELGDSALYLCASSLDSPGQGLEQYFGPGTRLTVT.

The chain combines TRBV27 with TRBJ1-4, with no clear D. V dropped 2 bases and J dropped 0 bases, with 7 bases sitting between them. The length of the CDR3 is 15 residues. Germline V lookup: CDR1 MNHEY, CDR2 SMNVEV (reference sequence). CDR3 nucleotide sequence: TGTGCCAGCAGTTTAAGCAGAACAACTAATGAAAAACTGTTTTTT. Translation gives CASSLSRTTNEKLFF.

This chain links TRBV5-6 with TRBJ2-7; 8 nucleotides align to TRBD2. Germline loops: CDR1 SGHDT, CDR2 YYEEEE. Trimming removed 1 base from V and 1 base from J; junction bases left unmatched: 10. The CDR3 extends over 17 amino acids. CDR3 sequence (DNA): TGTGCCAGCAGCTTGTGGACGGCCGGGAGGGCATCCTACGAGCAGTACTTC. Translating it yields CASSLWTAGRASYEQYF. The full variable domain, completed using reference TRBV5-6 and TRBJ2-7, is DAGVTQSPTHLIKTRGQQVTLRCSPKSGHDTVSWYQQALGQGPQFIFQYYEEEERQRGNFPDRFSGHQFPNYSSELNVNALLLGDSALYLCASSLWTAGRASYEQYFGPGTRLTVT.

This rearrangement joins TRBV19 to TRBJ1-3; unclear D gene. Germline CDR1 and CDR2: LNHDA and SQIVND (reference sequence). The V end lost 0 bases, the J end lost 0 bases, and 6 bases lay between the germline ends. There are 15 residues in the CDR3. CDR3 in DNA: TGTGCCAGTAGTATAGAGCCGTCCTCTGGAAACACCATATATTTT. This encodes CASSIEPSSGNTIYF.

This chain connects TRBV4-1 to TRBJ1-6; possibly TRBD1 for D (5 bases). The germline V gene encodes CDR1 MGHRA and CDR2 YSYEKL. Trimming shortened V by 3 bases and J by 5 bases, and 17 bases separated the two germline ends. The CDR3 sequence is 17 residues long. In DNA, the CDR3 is TGCGCCAGCAGCCATCCGGGGAGGGGTGGGAATAATTCACCCCTCCACTTT. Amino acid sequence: CASSHPGRGGNNSPLHF.

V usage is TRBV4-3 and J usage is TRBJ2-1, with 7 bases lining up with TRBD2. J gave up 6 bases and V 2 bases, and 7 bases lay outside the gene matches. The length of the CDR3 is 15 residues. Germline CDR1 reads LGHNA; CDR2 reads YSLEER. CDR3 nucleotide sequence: TGCGCCAGCAGCCAACCCGGGACTACTACCAATGAGCAGTTCTTC. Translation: CASSQPGTTTNEQFF.

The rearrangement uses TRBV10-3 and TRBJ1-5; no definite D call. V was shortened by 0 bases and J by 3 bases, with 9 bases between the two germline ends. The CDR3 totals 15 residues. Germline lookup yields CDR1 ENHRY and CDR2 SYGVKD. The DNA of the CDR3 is TGTGCCATCAGTGAGTCAGTGATCCTCAATCAGCCCCAGCATTTT. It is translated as CAISESVILNQPQHF.

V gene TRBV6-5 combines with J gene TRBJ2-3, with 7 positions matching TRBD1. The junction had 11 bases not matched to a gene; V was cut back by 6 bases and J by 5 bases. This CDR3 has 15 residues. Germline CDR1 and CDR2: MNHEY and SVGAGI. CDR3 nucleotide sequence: TGTGCCAGCAGAACAACAGGGGCGCTAAGAGATACGCAGTATTTT. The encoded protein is CASRTTGALRDTQYF.

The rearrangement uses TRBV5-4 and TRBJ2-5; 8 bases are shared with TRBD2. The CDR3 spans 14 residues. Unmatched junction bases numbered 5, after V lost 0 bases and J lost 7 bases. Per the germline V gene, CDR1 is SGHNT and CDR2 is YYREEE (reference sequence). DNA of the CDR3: TGTGCCAGCAGCTTGGAGCGGGAGCGAGGGACCCAGTACTTC. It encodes CASSLERERGTQYF.

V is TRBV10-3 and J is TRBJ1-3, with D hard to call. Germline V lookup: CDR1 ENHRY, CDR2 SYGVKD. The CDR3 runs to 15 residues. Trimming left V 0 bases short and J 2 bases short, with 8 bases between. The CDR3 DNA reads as TGTGCCATCAGTGAGTCCTCGACAACTGGAAACACCATATATTTT. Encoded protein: CAISESSTTGNTIYF.

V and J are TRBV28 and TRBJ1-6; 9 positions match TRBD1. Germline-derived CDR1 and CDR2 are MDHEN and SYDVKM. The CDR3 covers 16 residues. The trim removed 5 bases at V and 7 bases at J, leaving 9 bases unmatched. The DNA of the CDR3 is TGTGCCAGCAGTCCCACGGGGGACAGGGCCAATTCACCCCTCCACTTT. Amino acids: CASSPTGDRANSPLHF.

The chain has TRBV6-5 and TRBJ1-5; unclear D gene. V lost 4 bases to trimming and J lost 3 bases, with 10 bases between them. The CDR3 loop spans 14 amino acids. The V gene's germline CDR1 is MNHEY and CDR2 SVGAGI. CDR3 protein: CASSSAGTNQPQHF. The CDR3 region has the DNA TGTGCCAGCAGTTCTGCAGGAACCAATCAGCCCCAGCATTTT.

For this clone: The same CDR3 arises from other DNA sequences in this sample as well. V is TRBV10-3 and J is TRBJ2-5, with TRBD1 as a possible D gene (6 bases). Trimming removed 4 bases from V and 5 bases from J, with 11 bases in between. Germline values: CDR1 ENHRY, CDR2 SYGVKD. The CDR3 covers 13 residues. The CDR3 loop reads CAISGSGVETQYF. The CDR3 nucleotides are TGTGCCATCAGTGGGTCAGGGGTGGAGACCCAGTACTTC.

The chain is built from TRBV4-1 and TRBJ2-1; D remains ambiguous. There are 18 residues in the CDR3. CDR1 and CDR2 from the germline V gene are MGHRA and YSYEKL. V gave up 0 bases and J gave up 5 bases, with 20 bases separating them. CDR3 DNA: TGCGCCAGCAGCCAAGAGTTACGGGTTTGGAGTTGGGACAATGAGCAGTTCTTC. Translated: CASSQELRVWSWDNEQFF.

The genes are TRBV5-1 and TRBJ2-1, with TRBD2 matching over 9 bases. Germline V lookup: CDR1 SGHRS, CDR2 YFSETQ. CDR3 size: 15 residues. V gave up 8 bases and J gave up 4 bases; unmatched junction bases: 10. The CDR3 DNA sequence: TGCGCCAGTCACTTAGCGGGGGAGCGATACAATGAGCAGTTCTTC. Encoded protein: CASHLAGERYNEQFF.

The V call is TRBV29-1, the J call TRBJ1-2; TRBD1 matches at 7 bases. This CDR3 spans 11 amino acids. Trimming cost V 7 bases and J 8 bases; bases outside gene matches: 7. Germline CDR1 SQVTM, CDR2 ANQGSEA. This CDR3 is CSGDRVGGYTF. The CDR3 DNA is TGCAGCGGAGACAGGGTAGGAGGCTACACCTTC. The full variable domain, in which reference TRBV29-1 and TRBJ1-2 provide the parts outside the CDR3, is SAVISQKPSRDICQRGTSLTIQCQVDSQVTMMFWYRQQPGQSLTLIATANQGSEATYESGFVIDKFPISRPNLTFSTLTVSNMSPEDSSIYLCSGDRVGGYTFGSGTRLTVV.

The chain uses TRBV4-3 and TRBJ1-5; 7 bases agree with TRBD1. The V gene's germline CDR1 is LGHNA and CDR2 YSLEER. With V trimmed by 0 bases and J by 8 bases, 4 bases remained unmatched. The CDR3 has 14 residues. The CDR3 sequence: CASSQETGIEPQHF. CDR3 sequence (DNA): TGCGCCAGCAGCCAAGAGACAGGGATTGAGCCCCAGCATTTT.

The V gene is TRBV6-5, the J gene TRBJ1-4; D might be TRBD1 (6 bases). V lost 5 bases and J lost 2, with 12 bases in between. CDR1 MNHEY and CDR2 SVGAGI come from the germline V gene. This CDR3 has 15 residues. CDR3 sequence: CASSPQGGTNEKLFF. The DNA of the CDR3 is TGTGCCAGCAGTCCACAGGGTGGGACTAATGAAAAACTGTTTTTT.

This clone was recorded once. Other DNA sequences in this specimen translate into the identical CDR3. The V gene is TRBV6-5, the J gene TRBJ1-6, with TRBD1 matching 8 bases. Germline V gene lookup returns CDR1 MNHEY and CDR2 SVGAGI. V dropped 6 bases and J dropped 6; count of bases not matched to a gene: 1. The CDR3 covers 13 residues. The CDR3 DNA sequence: TGTGCCAGCAGCGGACAGGGTAATTCACCCCTCCACTTT. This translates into CASSGQGNSPLHF.

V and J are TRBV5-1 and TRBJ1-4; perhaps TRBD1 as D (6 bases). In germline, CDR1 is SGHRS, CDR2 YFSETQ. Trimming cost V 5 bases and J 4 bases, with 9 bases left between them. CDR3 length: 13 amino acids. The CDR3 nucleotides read TGCGCCAGCAGTAGACAGGATAATGAAAAACTGTTTTTT. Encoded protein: CASSRQDNEKLFF.